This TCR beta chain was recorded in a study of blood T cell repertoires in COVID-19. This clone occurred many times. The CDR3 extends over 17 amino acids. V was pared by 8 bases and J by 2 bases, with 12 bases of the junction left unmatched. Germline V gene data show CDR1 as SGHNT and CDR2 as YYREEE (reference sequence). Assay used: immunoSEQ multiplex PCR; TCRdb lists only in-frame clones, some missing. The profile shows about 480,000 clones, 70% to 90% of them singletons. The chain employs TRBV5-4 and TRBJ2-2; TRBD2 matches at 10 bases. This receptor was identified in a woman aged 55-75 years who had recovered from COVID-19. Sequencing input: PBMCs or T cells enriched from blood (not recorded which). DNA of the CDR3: TGTGCCAGTGCTGGTGGTAGCGGGGGGTTAAACACCGGGGAGCTGTTTTTT. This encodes CASAGGSGGLNTGELFF.